This T cell receptor (beta chain) was profiled in a study of shared clonotypes between healthy human individuals. As for the study in general: Donors had three CD4 naive, three CD4 memory, two CD8 naive and one CD8 memory plate apiece. Study-wide points: Relative to memory subsets, naive subsets generally showed larger estimated richness. What limited the represented genetic and exposure-history diversity was the small number of donors.

Produced via immunoSEQ multiplex PCR; TCRdb's table is partial and in-frame only. The profile shows some 240,000 clones, over 50% of them singletons. With regard to this clone: The antigen is unknown.

Looked up from germline, CDR1 is SQVTM and CDR2 is ANQGSEA. V was cut by 5 bases and J by 8 bases, with 17 bases left in between. The CDR3 has 13 amino acids. Every donor, a Caucasian adult, lived in Nashville, Tennessee. This TCR was sampled from a man between 25 and 39 years old in good health. The sequenced sample consisted of memory CD4+ T cells sorted from blood. Documented subset: CD45RA-negative fraction. The V call is TRBV29-1, the J call TRBJ2-3; D perhaps matches TRBD2 (6 bases). The CDR3 is CSVRRPAEGTQYF. The CDR3 coding sequence is TGCAGCGTTCGGCGACCAGCGGAGGGTACGCAGTATTTT.